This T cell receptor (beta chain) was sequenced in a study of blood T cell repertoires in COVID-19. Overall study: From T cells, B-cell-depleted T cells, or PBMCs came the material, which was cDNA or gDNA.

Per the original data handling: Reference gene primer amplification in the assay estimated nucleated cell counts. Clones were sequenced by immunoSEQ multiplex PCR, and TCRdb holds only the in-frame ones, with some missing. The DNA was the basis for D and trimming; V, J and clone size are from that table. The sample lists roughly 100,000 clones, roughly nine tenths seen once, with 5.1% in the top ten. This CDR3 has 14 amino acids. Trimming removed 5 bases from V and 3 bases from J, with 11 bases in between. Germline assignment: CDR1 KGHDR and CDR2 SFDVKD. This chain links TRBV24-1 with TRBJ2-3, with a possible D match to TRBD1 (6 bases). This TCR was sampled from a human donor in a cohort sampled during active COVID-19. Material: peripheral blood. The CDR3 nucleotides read TGTGCCACCAGTGTGGCAGGGGAGACAGATACGCAGTATTTT. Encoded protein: CATSVAGETDTQYF.